The present T cell receptor (beta chain) was sequenced within a study of blood T cells in healthy people across ages. The CDR3 consists of 15 residues. Germline trimming cut 4 bases from V and 5 bases from J; bases unmatched to any gene: 5. The germline gives CDR1 SGHKS, CDR2 YYEKEE (reference sequence). This clonotype was detected a few times. PCR was performed a second time for roughly 7 to 11 cycles using a sample-barcoded 5' primer and a J-beta primer mix. TCRdb called the 5' RACE reads again in MiXCR, with one record for every CDR3 protein. Among some 1.7 million distinct CDR3 sequences listed, under 30% were seen once.

Sequences were obtained from blood. This receptor was identified in a woman aged 25 to 45 in good health. The chain links TRBV5-5 to TRBJ2-3; 12 positions match TRBD2. The CDR3 reads CASSPRLAGEDTQYF. In DNA, the CDR3 is TGTGCCAGCAGCCCTCGACTAGCGGGAGAAGATACGCAGTATTTT.